This T cell receptor beta chain was captured by sequencing in a study of cytomegalovirus exposure and HLA in healthy donors. The germline V gene has CDR1 SGHAT and CDR2 FQNNGV. Losses at the gene ends were 5 bases for V and 1 base for J; bases not matched to a gene: 9. The CDR3 totals 17 residues. Primers included in the PCR were 60 Vbeta and 13 Jbeta primers. The assay was immunoSEQ multiplex PCR, and TCRdb's table has in-frame clones only and misses some. The sample carries around 200,000 clones, roughly 80% recorded once. Whole-study findings and limits: Researchers had no immune exposure information except CMV serostatus available. A prior analysis recorded that most TCR beta V segments were productive about 90% or about 30% of the time. Sequencing had likely introduced a cluster of highly shared sequence variants as an artifact.

Regarding this clone: The antigen is not known.

The sequenced sample was PBMCs. The TCR was taken from a man between 45 and 60 years old in good health and CMV-seronegative. The chain has TRBV11-2 and TRBJ2-7, with TRBD2 matching 12 bases. This CDR3 reads CASSARRTSGTSYEQYF. CDR3 in DNA: TGTGCCAGCAGCGCTAGGCGGACTAGCGGGACTTCCTACGAGCAGTACTTC.